The 7 T cell receptor beta chains listed next were all sequenced from one sample in a study of response to subunit inactivated influenza vaccine. One entry per CDR3 protein, called by TCRdb with MiXCR from the RT-PCR reads. The sample shows roughly 700,000 distinct CDR3 sequences, approximately 15% of them seen only once. The sequences come from PBMCs from blood, collected 14 days before vaccination. These receptors were collected from a man aged 50 to 60 who received an inactivated influenza vaccine.

This clonotype was observed a few times. CDR3 region: CSVPTGGETEAFF. In DNA form, the CDR3 reads TGCAGTGTACCGACTGGGGGGGAGACTGAAGCTTTCTTT. V is TRBV20-1 and J is TRBJ1-1; TRBD1 is a possible D gene (5 bases). The germline V and J ends were trimmed by 7 bases and 5 bases, with 17 bases remaining between them. Per the germline V gene, CDR1 is DFQATT and CDR2 is SNEGSKA (reference sequence). This CDR3 has 13 amino acids.

The rearrangement uses TRBV10-1 and TRBJ1-5; the D gene is possibly TRBD1 (5 bases). CDR3 size: 12 residues. The V gene lost 8 bases and the J gene lost 5 bases, with 10 bases spanning the gap. The germline V gene encodes CDR1 WNHNN and CDR2 SYGVQD (reference sequence). The CDR3 loop reads CASGDGHQPQHF. CDR3 nucleotide sequence: TGCGCCAGCGGGGACGGTCATCAGCCCCAGCATTTT.

This clonotype was seen more than once but under ten times. The CDR3 coding sequence is TGTGCCAGCAGCTTGGACAGGGGTTTGGGTCAGCCCCAGCATTTT. It encodes CASSLDRGLGQPQHF. The chain links TRBV5-5 to TRBJ1-5; 7 nucleotides match TRBD1. J gave up 6 bases and V 0 bases, and 6 bases lay outside the gene matches. This CDR3 has 15 residues. Germline V gene data show CDR1 as SGHKS and CDR2 as YYEKEE (reference sequence).

This clonotype was seen ten or more times. The chain has TRBV12-3 or TRBV12-4 and TRBJ2-3, with D unresolved. The length of the CDR3 is 16 residues. Trimming cost V 1 base and J 1 base, with 12 bases left between them. This CDR3 is CASSLEGQSRTDTQYF. The CDR3 DNA reads TGTGCCAGCAGTTTAGAGGGCCAGTCCCGCACAGATACGCAGTATTTT.

The chain couples TRBV11-1 to TRBJ2-3; D possibly corresponds to TRBD2 (6 bases). This CDR3 comprises 18 residues. The germline gives CDR1 SGHAT, CDR2 FQDESV (reference sequence). V gave up 2 bases and J gave up 2 bases, with 20 bases separating them. The DNA for the CDR3 is TGTGCCAGCAGCTTAACTCCGCGGGAAGGGATCCCCACAGATACGCAGTATTTT. Protein: CASSLTPREGIPTDTQYF. Combining the CDR3 with reference TRBV11-1 and TRBJ2-3 gives the whole variable domain EAEVAQSPRYKITEKSQAVAFWCDPISGHATLYWYRQILGQGPELLVQFQDESVVDDSQLPKDRFSAERLKGVDSTLKIQPAELGDSAMYLCASSLTPREGIPTDTQYFGPGTRLTVL.

This clonotype was seen a handful of times. J is TRBJ2-1 and V is TRBV2, with TRBD1 identical over 9 bases. V trimming: 2 bases; J trimming: 8 bases; junction bases outside the gene matches: 10. The CDR3 sequence is 16 residues long. Germline V lookup: CDR1 SNHLY, CDR2 FYNNEI. CDR3 coding DNA: TGTGCCAGCAGTGAAATCCCCGGGACAGGGTTGGATGAGCAGTTCTTC. Protein product: CASSEIPGTGLDEQFF. Looking up the rest from reference TRBV2 and TRBJ2-1 gives the full variable domain: EPEVTQTPSHQVTQMGQEVILRCVPISNHLYFYWYRQILGQKVEFLVSFYNNEISEKSEIFDDQFSVERPDGSNFTLKIRSTKLEDSAMYFCASSEIPGTGLDEQFFGPGTRLTVL.

Details on this clonotype: One end of the junction does not line up with germline, which may come from a read error. This rearrangement joins TRBV28 to TRBJ2-5; 7 bases line up with TRBD2. From germline, CDR1 is MDHEN and CDR2 SYDVKM. The CDR3 is 16 residues long. The CDR3 nucleotides are TGTGCCACCAGTAAATTATTGATAGCGGGCCAAGAGACCCAGTACTTC. It codes for CATSKLLIAGQETQYF.